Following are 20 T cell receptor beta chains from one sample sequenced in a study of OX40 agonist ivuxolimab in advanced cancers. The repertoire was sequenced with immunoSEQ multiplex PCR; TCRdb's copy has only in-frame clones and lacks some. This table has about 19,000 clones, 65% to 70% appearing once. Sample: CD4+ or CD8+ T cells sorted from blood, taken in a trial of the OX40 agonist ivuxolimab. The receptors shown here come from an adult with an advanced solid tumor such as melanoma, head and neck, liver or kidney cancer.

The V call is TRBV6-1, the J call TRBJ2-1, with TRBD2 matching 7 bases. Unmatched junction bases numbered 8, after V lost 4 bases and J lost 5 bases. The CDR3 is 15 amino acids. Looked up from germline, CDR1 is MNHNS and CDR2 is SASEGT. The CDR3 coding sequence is TGTGCCAGCAGTGGGTCTAGCGGCTCAAACAATGAGCAGTTCTTC. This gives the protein CASSGSSGSNNEQFF.

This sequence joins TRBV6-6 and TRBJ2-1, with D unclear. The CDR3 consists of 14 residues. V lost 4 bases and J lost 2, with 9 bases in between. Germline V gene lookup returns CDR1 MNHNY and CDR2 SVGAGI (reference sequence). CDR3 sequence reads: CASSLGLTYNEQFF. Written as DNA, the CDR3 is TGTGCCAGCAGTTTAGGATTAACCTACAATGAGCAGTTCTTC.

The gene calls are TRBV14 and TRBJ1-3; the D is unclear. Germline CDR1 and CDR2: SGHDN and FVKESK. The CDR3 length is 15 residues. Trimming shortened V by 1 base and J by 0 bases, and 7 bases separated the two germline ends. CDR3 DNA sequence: TGTGCCAGCAGCCAAGGGCGGTACTCTGGAAACACCATATATTTT. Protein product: CASSQGRYSGNTIYF. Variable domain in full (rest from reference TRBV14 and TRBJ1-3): EAGVTQFPSHSVIEKGQTVTLRCDPISGHDNLYWYRRVMGKEIKFLLHFVKESKQDESGMPNNRFLAERTGGTYSTLKVQPAELEDSGVYFCASSQGRYSGNTIYFGEGSWLTVV.

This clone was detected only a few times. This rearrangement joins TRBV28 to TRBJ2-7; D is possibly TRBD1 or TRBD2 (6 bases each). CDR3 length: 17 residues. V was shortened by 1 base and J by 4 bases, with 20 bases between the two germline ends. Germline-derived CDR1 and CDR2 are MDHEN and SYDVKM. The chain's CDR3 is CASSLLRGAPTLYEQYF. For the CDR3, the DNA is TGTGCCAGCAGTTTATTGAGGGGGGCCCCGACTCTATACGAGCAGTACTTC.

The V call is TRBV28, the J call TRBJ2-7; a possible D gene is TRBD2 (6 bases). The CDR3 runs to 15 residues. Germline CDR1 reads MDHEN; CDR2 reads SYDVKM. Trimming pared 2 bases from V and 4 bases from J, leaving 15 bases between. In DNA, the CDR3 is TGTGCCAGCAGTTTACTCCCGGAGGGGATATACGAGCAGTACTTC. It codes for CASSLLPEGIYEQYF.

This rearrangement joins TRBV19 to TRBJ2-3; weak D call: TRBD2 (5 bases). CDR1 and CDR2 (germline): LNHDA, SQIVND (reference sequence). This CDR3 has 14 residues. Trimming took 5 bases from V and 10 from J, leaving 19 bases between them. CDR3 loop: CASSANSDFRAQYF. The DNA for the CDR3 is TGTGCCAGTAGTGCCAATAGCGACTTTCGGGCGCAGTATTTT.

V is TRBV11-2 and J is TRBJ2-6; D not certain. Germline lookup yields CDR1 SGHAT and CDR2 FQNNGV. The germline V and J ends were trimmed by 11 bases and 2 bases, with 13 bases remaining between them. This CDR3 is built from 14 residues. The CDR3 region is CACSQAAGANVLTF. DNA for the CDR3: TGTGCCTGTAGTCAAGCTGCTGGGGCCAACGTCCTGACTTTC.

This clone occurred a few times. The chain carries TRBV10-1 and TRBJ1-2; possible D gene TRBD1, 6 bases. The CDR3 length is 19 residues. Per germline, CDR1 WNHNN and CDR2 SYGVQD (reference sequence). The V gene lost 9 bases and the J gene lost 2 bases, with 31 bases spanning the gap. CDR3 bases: TGCGCCAGACTCCCTCCGCCCGCCGACAGGTACCTAGGAAACTATGGCTACACCTTC. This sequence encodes CARLPPPADRYLGNYGYTF.

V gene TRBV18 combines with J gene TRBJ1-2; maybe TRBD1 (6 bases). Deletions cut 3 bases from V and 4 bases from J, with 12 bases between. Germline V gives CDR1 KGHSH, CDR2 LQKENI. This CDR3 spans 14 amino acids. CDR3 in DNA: TGTGCCAGCTCACCGGGACATATGGGCTATGGCTACACCTTC. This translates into CASSPGHMGYGYTF.

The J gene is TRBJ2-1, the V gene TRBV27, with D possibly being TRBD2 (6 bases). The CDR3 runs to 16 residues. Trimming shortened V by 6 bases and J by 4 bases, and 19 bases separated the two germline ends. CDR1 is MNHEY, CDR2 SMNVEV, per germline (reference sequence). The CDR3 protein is CASSTGGWGIYNEQFF. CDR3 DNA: TGTGCCAGCAGCACAGGAGGGTGGGGGATATACAATGAGCAGTTCTTC.

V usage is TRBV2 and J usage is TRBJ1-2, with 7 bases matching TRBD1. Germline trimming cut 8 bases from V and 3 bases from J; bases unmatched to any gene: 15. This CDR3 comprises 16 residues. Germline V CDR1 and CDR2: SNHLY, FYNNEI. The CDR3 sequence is CASRPVGGGMDYGYTF. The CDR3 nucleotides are TGTGCCAGCCGGCCCGTTGGAGGGGGCATGGACTATGGCTACACCTTC.

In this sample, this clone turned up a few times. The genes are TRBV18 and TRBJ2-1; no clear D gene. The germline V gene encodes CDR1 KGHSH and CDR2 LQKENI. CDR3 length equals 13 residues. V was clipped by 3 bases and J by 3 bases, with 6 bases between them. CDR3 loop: CASSPWGYNEQFF. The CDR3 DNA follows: TGTGCCAGCTCACCTTGGGGCTACAATGAGCAGTTCTTC.

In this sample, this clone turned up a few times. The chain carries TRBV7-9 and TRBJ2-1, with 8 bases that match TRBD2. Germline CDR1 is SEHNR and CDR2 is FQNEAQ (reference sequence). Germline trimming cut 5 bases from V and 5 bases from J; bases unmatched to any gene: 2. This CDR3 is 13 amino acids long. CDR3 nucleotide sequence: TGTGCCAGCAGCGTGGGACTAGACAATGAGCAGTTCTTC. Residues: CASSVGLDNEQFF. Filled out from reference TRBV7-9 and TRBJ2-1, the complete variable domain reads DTGVSQNPRHKITKRGQNVTFRCDPISEHNRLYWYRQTLGQGPEFLTYFQNEAQLEKSRLLSDRFSAERPKGSFSTLEIQRTEQGDSAMYLCASSVGLDNEQFFGPGTRLTVL.

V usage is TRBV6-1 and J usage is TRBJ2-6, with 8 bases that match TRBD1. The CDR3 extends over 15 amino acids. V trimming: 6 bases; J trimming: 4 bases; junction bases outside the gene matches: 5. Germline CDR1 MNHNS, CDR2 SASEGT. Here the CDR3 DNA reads TGTGCCAGCAGCGACCAGGGGGCCGGGGCCAACGTCCTGACTTTC. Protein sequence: CASSDQGAGANVLTF.

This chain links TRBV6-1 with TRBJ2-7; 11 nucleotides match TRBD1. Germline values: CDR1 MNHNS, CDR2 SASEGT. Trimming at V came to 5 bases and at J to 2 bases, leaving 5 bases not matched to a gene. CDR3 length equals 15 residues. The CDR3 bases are TGTGCCAGCAGTACCGGACAGGGGGCCGCCTACGAGCAGTACTTC. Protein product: CASSTGQGAAYEQYF.

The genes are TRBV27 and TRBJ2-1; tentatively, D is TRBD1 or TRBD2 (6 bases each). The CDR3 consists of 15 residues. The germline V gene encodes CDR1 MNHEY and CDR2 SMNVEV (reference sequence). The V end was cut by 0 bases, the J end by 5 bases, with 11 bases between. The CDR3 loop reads CASSLSGGPNNEQFF. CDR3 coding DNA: TGTGCCAGCAGTTTATCTGGGGGGCCCAACAATGAGCAGTTCTTC.

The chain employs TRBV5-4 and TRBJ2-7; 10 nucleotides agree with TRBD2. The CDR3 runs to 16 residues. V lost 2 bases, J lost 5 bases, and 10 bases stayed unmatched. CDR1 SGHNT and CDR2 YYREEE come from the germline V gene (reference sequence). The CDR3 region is CASSFGSGGPGDEQYF. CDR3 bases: TGTGCCAGCAGCTTTGGTAGCGGGGGGCCCGGAGACGAGCAGTACTTC. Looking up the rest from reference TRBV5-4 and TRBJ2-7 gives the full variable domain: ETGVTQSPTHLIKTRGQQVTLRCSSQSGHNTVSWYQQALGQGPQFIFQYYREEENGRGNFPPRFSGLQFPNYSSELNVNALELDDSALYLCASSFGSGGPGDEQYFGPGTRLTVT.

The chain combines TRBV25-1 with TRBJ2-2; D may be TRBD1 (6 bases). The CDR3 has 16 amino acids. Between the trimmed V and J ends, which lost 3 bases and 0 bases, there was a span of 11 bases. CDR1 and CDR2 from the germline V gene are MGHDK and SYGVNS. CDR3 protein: CASSDLGQSNTGELFF. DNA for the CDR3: TGTGCCAGCAGTGATCTGGGACAATCGAACACCGGGGAGCTGTTTTTT. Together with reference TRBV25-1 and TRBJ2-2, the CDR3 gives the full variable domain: EADIYQTPRYLVIGTGKKITLECSQTMGHDKMYWYQQDPGMELHLIHYSYGVNSTEKGDLSSESTVSRIRTEHFPLTLESARPSHTSQYLCASSDLGQSNTGELFFGEGSRLTVL.

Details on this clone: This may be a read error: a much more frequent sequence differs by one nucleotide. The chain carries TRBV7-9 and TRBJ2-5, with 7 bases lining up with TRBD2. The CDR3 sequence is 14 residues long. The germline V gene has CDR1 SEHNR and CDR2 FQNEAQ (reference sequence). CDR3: CVSSLDGLVETQYF. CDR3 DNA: TGTGTCAGCAGCTTAGACGGACTAGTAGAGACCCAGTACTTC.

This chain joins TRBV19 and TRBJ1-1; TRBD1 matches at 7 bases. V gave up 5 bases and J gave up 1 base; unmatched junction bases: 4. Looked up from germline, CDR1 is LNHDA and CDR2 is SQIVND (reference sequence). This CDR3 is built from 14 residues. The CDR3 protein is CASSPRTGNTEAFF. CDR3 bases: TGTGCCAGTAGTCCAAGGACAGGGAACACTGAAGCTTTCTTT.